The clone carrying this TCR beta chain came up once. Its cognate antigen is unknown. The data derive from a study of PD-1 blockade in classical Hodgkin lymphoma. Study results and limitations: In CD4+ cells, TCR diversity went up significantly by C4D1, but in CD8+ cells it did not. Diversity similar to that of newly diagnosed patients was seen at baseline in complete responders. A reduction in baseline TCR diversity was reportedly seen in newly diagnosed patients relative to healthy donors.

Sequencing used immunoSEQ multiplex PCR; TCRdb keeps in-frame clones, though not all of them. Counted here are tens of thousands of clones, around 93% occurring once; the ten biggest clones make up 8%. Patients all relapsed after autologous stem cell transplantation, and there was variation in brentuximab vedotin exposure. The CDR3 loop spans 16 amino acids. Germline V gene lookup returns CDR1 SGHDT and CDR2 YYEEEE. Deletions cut 1 base from V and 4 bases from J, with 17 bases between. The sequence was collected from a human donor with classical Hodgkin lymphoma. The chain carries TRBV5-6 and TRBJ1-2; possible D gene TRBD1, 5 bases. Sequences were derived from peripheral blood mononuclear cells (PBMCs), sampled at baseline. The CDR3 protein is CASSLRGVGRGYGYTF. The CDR3 DNA reads as TGTGCCAGCAGCTTGCGGGGCGTAGGGAGGGGCTATGGCTACACCTTC.